The 32 T cell receptor beta chains below were found in one sample sequenced in a study of blood T cell repertoires in COVID-19. The table came from immunoSEQ multiplex PCR; TCRdb's copy has only in-frame clones and leaves some out. The sample lists about 120,000 clones; over 75% were seen once. The specimen sequenced was peripheral blood. Every receptor here comes from a human donor with active COVID-19. The donor label of this sample is uncertain.

The chain couples TRBV7-6 to TRBJ1-4; TRBD1 aligns across 8 bases. V lost 3 bases and J lost 8; bases outside the gene matches: 17. CDR3 length equals 18 residues. The germline gives CDR1 SGHVS, CDR2 FNYEAQ. CDR3 nucleotides: TGTGCCAGCAGCTTTACACAACACCTCGGGACAGGTGGCGAAAAACTGTTTTTT. Amino acid sequence: CASSFTQHLGTGGEKLFF.

J is TRBJ2-1 and V is TRBV24-1; TRBD2 matches at 12 bases. Germline loops: CDR1 KGHDR, CDR2 SFDVKD. V gave up 0 bases and J gave up 7 bases; unmatched junction bases: 6. The CDR3 extends over 17 amino acids. CDR3 coding DNA: TGTGCCACCAGTGATTTGAATCTAGCGGGGGGGCCGAATGAGCAGTTCTTC. Translated: CATSDLNLAGGPNEQFF.

The rearrangement uses TRBV18 and TRBJ2-6, with D possibly TRBD2 on 7 matching bases. V lost 3 bases and J 2 bases, leaving 14 bases between the germline ends. The germline CDR1 and CDR2 sequences are KGHSH and LQKENI. The CDR3 has 17 amino acids. CDR3 coding DNA: TGTGCCAGCTCACCGGCGGGGGCTGTTACTGGGGCCAACGTCCTGACTTTC. Amino acid sequence: CASSPAGAVTGANVLTF.

The chain couples TRBV4-3 to TRBJ1-5; tentative D call: TRBD1 (5 bases). V was cut by 1 base and J by 4 bases, with 11 bases left in between. The CDR3 has 15 amino acids. CDR1 is LGHNA and CDR2 is YSLEER in the germline V gene. The CDR3 DNA follows: TGCGCCAGCAGCCAAGTGTTCCAGGGAAATCAGCCCCAGCATTTT. Residues: CASSQVFQGNQPQHF.

The chain uses TRBV7-8 and TRBJ2-1; D is possibly TRBD1 (9 bases). The CDR3 contains 15 residues. Germline V lookup: CDR1 SGHVS, CDR2 FQNEAQ. V was clipped by 10 bases and J by 6 bases, with 22 bases between them. In DNA form, the CDR3 reads TGTGCCACCACTCGGGGGGGACAGGGACTCAATGAGCAGTTCTTC. Its translation is CATTRGGQGLNEQFF.

This chain links TRBV9 with TRBJ2-7; 9 bases are shared with TRBD1. Germline V lookup: CDR1 SGDLS, CDR2 YYNGEE. J lost 5 bases, V lost 3 bases, and 6 bases had no gene match. This CDR3 contains 14 residues. The CDR3 loop is CASSATGGVNEQYF. Here the CDR3 DNA reads TGTGCCAGCAGCGCCACAGGGGGCGTAAACGAGCAGTACTTC.

V gene TRBV5-4 combines with J gene TRBJ2-5, with D possibly being TRBD1 (5 bases). V was trimmed by 2 bases and J by 5 bases, leaving 13 bases between them. The germline V gene has CDR1 SGHNT and CDR2 YYREEE (reference sequence). CDR3 length: 14 amino acids. The CDR3 DNA is TGTGCCAGCAGCTTAGCAGGGAATCGGGAGACCCAGTACTTC. Translated: CASSLAGNRETQYF.

The chain is built from TRBV12-3 or TRBV12-4 and TRBJ2-3; maybe TRBD2 (5 bases). Trimming stripped 3 bases from V and 10 bases from J, with 14 bases between. The CDR3 runs 13 residues. The CDR3 DNA is TGTGCCAGCAGTTTCGGGAAATGGGGTCCGCAGTATTTT. This gives the protein CASSFGKWGPQYF.

The chain recombines TRBV4-3 with TRBJ1-1; no clear D. This CDR3 region has 16 residues. Germline values: CDR1 LGHNA, CDR2 YSLEER. Trimming shortened V by 0 bases and J by 0 bases, and 11 bases separated the two germline ends. The CDR3 region is CASSQDNRYMNTEAFF. The CDR3 DNA reads TGCGCCAGCAGCCAAGATAACAGATATATGAACACTGAAGCTTTCTTT.

This clone was seen more than once but under ten times. The chain combines TRBV24-1 with TRBJ2-3; 10 bases line up with TRBD2. Germline CDR1 and CDR2: KGHDR and SFDVKD. This CDR3 has 19 residues. Germline trimming cut 3 bases from V and 0 bases from J; bases unmatched to any gene: 11. In DNA form, the CDR3 reads TGTGCCACCAGTGATCCTTCATGGAGCGGGGGGGCCAGCACAGATACGCAGTATTTT. Residues: CATSDPSWSGGASTDTQYF.

This sequence joins TRBV7-2 and TRBJ1-1, with D possibly being TRBD1 (5 bases). CDR3 length: 17 amino acids. CDR1 SGHTA and CDR2 FQGNSA come from the germline V gene. Deletions cut 2 bases from V and 11 bases from J, with 27 bases between. In nucleotides, the CDR3 is TGTGCCAGCAGCTTATCAATTAATATCGGGGGATCACGGTCGGCTTTCTTT. Protein product: CASSLSINIGGSRSAFF.

The chain employs TRBV19 and TRBJ1-4; D possibly corresponds to TRBD1 (6 bases). The V end lost 4 bases, the J end lost 4 bases, and 13 bases lay between the germline ends. Germline V CDR1 and CDR2: LNHDA, SQIVND (reference sequence). The CDR3 extends over 15 amino acids. Here the CDR3 DNA reads TGTGCCAGTAGTACCGGACAGAGTGGTAATGAAAAACTGTTTTTT. Its protein product is CASSTGQSGNEKLFF. Full variable domain (outside the CDR3, taken from reference TRBV19 and TRBJ1-4): DGGITQSPKYLFRKEGQNVTLSCEQNLNHDAMYWYRQDPGQGLRLIYYSQIVNDFQKGDIAEGYSVSREKKESFPLTVTSAQKNPTAFYLCASSTGQSGNEKLFFGSGTQLSVL.

The chain links TRBV6-5 to TRBJ1-1; TRBD1 is a possible D gene (5 bases). Germline V gene data show CDR1 as MNHEY and CDR2 as SVGAGI. V lost 4 bases to trimming and J lost 5 bases, with 14 bases between them. The CDR3 spans 14 residues. CDR3 bases: TGTGCCAGCAGTTCCGACAGCCCGCGGACTGAAGCTTTCTTT. This encodes CASSSDSPRTEAFF.

DNA for the CDR3: TGTGCCAGCAGTTACTCGATGGGACAGTCCTACGAGCAGTACTTC. Encoded protein: CASSYSMGQSYEQYF. The chain employs TRBV6-6 and TRBJ2-7, with 7 bases that match TRBD1. With V trimmed by 0 bases and J by 1 base, 3 bases remained unmatched. CDR1 is MNHNY, CDR2 SVGAGI, per germline (reference sequence). The CDR3 spans 15 residues.

The rearrangement joins TRBV6-5 to TRBJ2-7; maybe TRBD1 (5 bases). The CDR3 is 13 residues long. Germline assignment: CDR1 MNHEY and CDR2 SVGAGI. V lost 6 bases, J lost 2 bases, and 11 bases lay in between. The chain's CDR3 is CASRRAGTYEQYF. The CDR3 region has the DNA TGTGCCAGCAGGAGAGCAGGGACCTACGAGCAGTACTTC.

The chain employs TRBV27 and TRBJ2-1, with D tentatively TRBD1 (5 bases). V dropped 6 bases and J dropped 2 bases, with 14 bases sitting between them. The germline V gene has CDR1 MNHEY and CDR2 SMNVEV (reference sequence). This CDR3 spans 15 amino acids. The CDR3 is CASRPLDTTYNEQFF. Here the CDR3 DNA reads TGTGCCAGCAGACCTTTGGACACGACCTACAATGAGCAGTTCTTC.

The chain carries TRBV18 and TRBJ2-1; the match to TRBD2 covers 8 bases. Unmatched junction bases numbered 5, after V lost 3 bases and J lost 4 bases. The CDR3 consists of 15 residues. Germline V lookup: CDR1 KGHSH, CDR2 LQKENI. The CDR3 bases are TGTGCCAGCTCACCGATCGGGGGGGGTTACAATGAGCAGTTCTTC. Its translation is CASSPIGGGYNEQFF.

The table lists this clone with a few counts. The CDR3 coding sequence is TGTGCCAGTAGTATCCCCGGTGGGCCCTACGAGCAGTACTTC. As protein: CASSIPGGPYEQYF. This chain joins TRBV19 and TRBJ2-7, with D unclear. Germline loops: CDR1 LNHDA, CDR2 SQIVND (reference sequence). The CDR3 totals 14 residues. V dropped 3 bases and J dropped 2 bases, with 11 bases sitting between them.

The DNA of the CDR3 is TGTGCCATCACCGGAGGACAGCCCGGAAACACCATATATTTT. Its translation: CAITGGQPGNTIYF. The chain recombines TRBV10-3 with TRBJ1-3; tentatively, D is TRBD1 (6 bases). The germline V gene encodes CDR1 ENHRY and CDR2 SYGVKD. CDR3 length: 14 amino acids. The ends were cut back, 7 bases at V and 4 bases at J, with 14 bases in the middle.

This clone has a single count. This CDR3 is CASCRGYEQYF. CDR3 nucleotide sequence: TGTGCCAGCTGTCGGGGCTACGAGCAGTACTTC. V is TRBV28 and J is TRBJ2-7, with D tentatively TRBD2 (5 bases). Trimming stripped 8 bases from V and 3 bases from J, with 8 bases between. Germline CDR1 is MDHEN and CDR2 is SYDVKM. CDR3 length equals 11 residues.

The rearrangement joins TRBV7-2 to TRBJ1-1; the D is unclear. V lost 8 bases, J lost 2 bases, and 15 bases lay in between. CDR1 and CDR2 from the germline V gene are SGHTA and FQGNSA. This CDR3 spans 14 amino acids. CDR3 nucleotides: TGTGCCAGCTCTAGCCTCGGCGGAAACACTGAAGCTTTCTTT. It is translated as CASSSLGGNTEAFF.

The chain has TRBV19 and TRBJ2-3; 11 bases align to TRBD1. The CDR3 covers 16 residues. Unmatched junction bases numbered 5, after V lost 5 bases and J lost 1 base. Germline loops: CDR1 LNHDA, CDR2 SQIVND (reference sequence). The DNA of the CDR3 is TGTGCCAGTAGTCTAAAGGACAGGGGGCGCACAGATACGCAGTATTTT. Translated: CASSLKDRGRTDTQYF.

In its sample, this clone was seen once. The chain uses TRBV24-1 and TRBJ2-5; D uncertain. There are 13 residues in the CDR3. CDR1 and CDR2 (germline): KGHDR, SFDVKD. Trimming pared 2 bases from V and 0 bases from J, leaving 3 bases between. CDR3 nucleotides: TGTGCCACCAGTGATTCCTACCAAGAGACCCAGTACTTC. It yields the protein CATSDSYQETQYF.

This rearrangement joins TRBV2 to TRBJ1-1; D unresolved. The CDR3 loop spans 14 amino acids. V shed 8 bases and J shed 6 bases, with 19 bases lying between them. The germline V gene has CDR1 SNHLY and CDR2 FYNNEI. CDR3 nucleotides: TGTGCCAGCGCACGAAACAGCCCGTCCGCTGAAGCTTTCTTT. This codes for CASARNSPSAEAFF.

The chain has TRBV27 and TRBJ2-1; 7 bases are shared with TRBD1. The CDR3 length is 16 residues. Germline V CDR1 and CDR2: MNHEY, SMNVEV (reference sequence). Losses at the gene ends were 5 bases for V and 3 bases for J; bases not matched to a gene: 10. CDR3 in DNA: TGTGCCAGCAGTCCCTCGACAGGGCTTCGCTACAATGAGCAGTTCTTC. It translates to CASSPSTGLRYNEQFF.

The rearrangement joins TRBV15 to TRBJ2-3, with D uncertain. CDR1 is LNHNV and CDR2 is YYDKDF in the germline V gene (reference sequence). V was clipped by 0 bases and J by 6 bases, with 10 bases between them. The CDR3 consists of 14 residues. The CDR3 protein is CATSRDQDSDTQYF. The DNA for the CDR3 is TGTGCCACCAGCAGAGATCAAGACTCCGATACGCAGTATTTT.

This clone appeared once. The chain combines TRBV13 with TRBJ1-3; possible D gene TRBD1, 5 bases. This CDR3 comprises 15 residues. Trimming took 7 bases from V and 4 from J, leaving 17 bases between them. Germline loops: CDR1 PRHDT, CDR2 FYEKMQ (reference sequence). CDR3 residues: CASTTPGVPGNTIYF. The CDR3 DNA sequence: TGTGCCAGCACGACTCCGGGGGTCCCGGGAAACACCATATATTTT.

The rearrangement uses TRBV4-1 and TRBJ1-1; D remains unclear. The CDR3 has 18 amino acids. V lost 1 base and J lost 0, with 18 bases in between. Germline CDR1 reads MGHRA; CDR2 reads YSYEKL. In DNA form, the CDR3 reads TGCGCCAGCAGCCAAGGTCGAGACAACAGCCCCTTGAACACTGAAGCTTTCTTT. This translates into CASSQGRDNSPLNTEAFF.

The chain employs TRBV9 and TRBJ2-4, with 7 positions matching TRBD2. Unmatched junction bases numbered 5, after V lost 0 bases and J lost 5 bases. From germline, CDR1 is SGDLS and CDR2 YYNGEE. The CDR3 is 15 residues long. The CDR3 nucleotides are TGTGCCAGCAGCGTAGGACTAGCTTGGGAAAACATTCAGTACTTC. Translating gives CASSVGLAWENIQYF.

The chain is built from TRBV13 and TRBJ2-1; 8 bases align to TRBD1. J gave up 8 bases and V 10 bases, and 10 bases lay outside the gene matches. Germline CDR1 and CDR2: PRHDT and FYEKMQ (reference sequence). The CDR3 runs to 13 residues. The CDR3 is CANGDRLSYEQFF. CDR3 DNA: TGTGCCAACGGGGACAGGCTAAGTTATGAGCAGTTCTTC.

The gene calls are TRBV11-2 and TRBJ2-5; 7 nucleotides match TRBD2. Germline V gene data show CDR1 as SGHAT and CDR2 as FQNNGV. There are 16 residues in the CDR3. Germline trimming cut 4 bases from V and 2 bases from J; bases unmatched to any gene: 10. The CDR3 DNA is TGTGCCAGCAGCTCAAGACTAGCAGATCGACAAGAGACCCAGTACTTC. Encoded protein: CASSSRLADRQETQYF.

The gene calls are TRBV5-1 and TRBJ2-5, with D maybe TRBD2 (6 bases). V was shortened by 0 bases and J by 1 base, with 7 bases between the two germline ends. CDR1 is SGHRS, CDR2 YFSETQ, per germline. The CDR3 is 14 amino acids. The CDR3 spells CASSLVGGQETQYF. CDR3 DNA: TGCGCCAGCAGCTTGGTGGGGGGCCAAGAGACCCAGTACTTC.